This is a list of T cell receptor beta chains from one sample in a study of T-cell memory formation after mild COVID-19. TCRdb redid the calling of the 5' RACE reads with MiXCR, one entry per CDR3 protein. Here the sample spans 250,000 to 350,000 distinct CDR3 sequences, roughly a fifth being singletons. What was sequenced was PBMCs or a T cell subset sorted from them (not recorded which). The receptors were gathered from a man between 18 and 29 years old who had mild COVID-19 (a few samples of this study predate the infection). Cell type and time point are not known. The CDR3 runs from the conserved cysteine through the conserved F or W. The D gene is left open where the match is weak. Some rows mark clone size as missing; the rest say once, few, many or name a class of expanded clone.

D gene: -; V gene: TRBV5-1; J gene: TRBJ1-1; clone size: -; CDR3 length: 13; CDR3 protein: CASSLATGQEAFF; CDR3 DNA: TGCGCCAGCAGCTTGGCCACCGGGCAAGAAGCTTTCTTT
D gene: -; V gene: TRBV20-1; J gene: TRBJ2-5; clone size: few; CDR3 length: 14; CDR3 protein: CSARGSDSTETQYF; CDR3 DNA: TGCAGTGCTAGAGGGTCCGACTCAACTGAGACCCAGTACTTC
D gene: -; V gene: TRBV7-2; J gene: TRBJ1-5; clone size: -; CDR3 length: 14; CDR3 protein: CASSLTGKDQPQHF; CDR3 DNA: TGTGCCAGCAGCCTTACAGGGAAGGATCAGCCCCAGCATTTT
D gene: -; V gene: TRBV24-1; J gene: TRBJ1-1; clone size: -; CDR3 length: 13; CDR3 protein: CATSDHKGREAFF; CDR3 DNA: TGTGCCACCAGTGACCACAAGGGCCGTGAAGCTTTCTTT
D gene: -; V gene: TRBV9; J gene: TRBJ1-2; clone size: -; CDR3 length: 14; CDR3 protein: CASSPNLGDYGYTF; CDR3 DNA: TGTGCCAGCAGCCCTAATTTGGGGGACTATGGCTACACCTTC
D gene: TRBD2; V gene: TRBV29-1; J gene: TRBJ2-7; clone size: -; CDR3 length: 12; CDR3 protein: CSVRLADYEQYF; CDR3 DNA: TGCAGCGTTAGACTAGCAGATTACGAGCAGTACTTC
D gene: TRBD2; V gene: TRBV5-1; J gene: TRBJ2-1; clone size: -; CDR3 length: 15; CDR3 protein: CASSFSGLVNNEQFF; CDR3 DNA: TGCGCCAGCAGCTTCTCGGGACTAGTCAACAATGAGCAGTTCTTC
D gene: -; V gene: TRBV4-1; J gene: TRBJ2-1; clone size: -; CDR3 length: 14; CDR3 protein: CASNQGGLWDEQFF; CDR3 DNA: TGCGCCAGCAACCAGGGAGGACTTTGGGATGAGCAGTTCTTC
D gene: -; V gene: TRBV11-3; J gene: TRBJ1-1; clone size: -; CDR3 length: 14; CDR3 protein: CASSRGDGNTEAFF; CDR3 DNA: TGTGCCAGCAGTAGGGGTGACGGGAACACTGAAGCTTTCTTT
D gene: -; V gene: TRBV10-2; J gene: TRBJ2-7; clone size: -; CDR3 length: 11; CDR3 protein: CASRLYYEQYF; CDR3 DNA: TGCGCCAGCAGACTATACTACGAGCAGTACTTC
D gene: -; V gene: TRBV6-6; J gene: TRBJ2-3; clone size: few; CDR3 length: 12; CDR3 protein: CASSYLGDTQYF; CDR3 DNA: TGTGCCAGCAGTTACCTCGGGGATACGCAGTATTTT
D gene: TRBD2; V gene: TRBV4-2; J gene: TRBJ2-1; clone size: -; CDR3 length: 16; CDR3 protein: CASSPGTSSSGAPQFF; CDR3 DNA: TGTGCCAGCAGCCCCGGGACTAGTTCATCCGGCGCCCCCCAGTTCTTC
D gene: -; V gene: TRBV3-1; J gene: TRBJ1-1; clone size: many; CDR3 length: 12; CDR3 protein: CASSQGDGSAFF; CDR3 DNA: TGTGCCAGCAGCCAAGGGGATGGGAGTGCTTTCTTT
D gene: -; V gene: TRBV7-9; J gene: TRBJ1-5; clone size: few; CDR3 length: 13; CDR3 protein: CASSNGGHQPQHF; CDR3 DNA: TGTGCCAGCAGCAACGGGGGGCATCAGCCCCAGCATTTT
D gene: -; V gene: TRBV5-1; J gene: TRBJ2-1; clone size: few; CDR3 length: 15; CDR3 protein: CASSSRGEISNEQFF; CDR3 DNA: TGCGCCAGCAGCTCCAGGGGCGAGATTTCCAATGAGCAGTTCTTC
D gene: TRBD1; V gene: TRBV25-1; J gene: TRBJ2-7; clone size: -; CDR3 length: 13; CDR3 protein: CASSVTGTYEQYF; CDR3 DNA: TGTGCCAGCAGTGTGACAGGGACCTACGAGCAGTACTTC
D gene: -; V gene: TRBV10-3; J gene: TRBJ2-3; clone size: few; CDR3 length: 12; CDR3 protein: CAISERSDTQYF; CDR3 DNA: TGTGCCATCAGTGAGAGATCCGATACGCAGTATTTT
D gene: -; V gene: TRBV5-1; J gene: TRBJ2-7; clone size: -; CDR3 length: 14; CDR3 protein: CASSQGPISYEQYF; CDR3 DNA: TGCGCCAGCAGTCAAGGACCGATCTCCTACGAGCAGTACTTC
D gene: -; V gene: TRBV5-6; J gene: TRBJ1-2; clone size: -; CDR3 length: 14; CDR3 protein: CASSPFFQGAGYTF; CDR3 DNA: TGTGCCAGCAGTCCCTTTTTCCAGGGCGCGGGCTACACCTTC
D gene: -; V gene: TRBV19; J gene: TRBJ2-3; clone size: many; CDR3 length: 13; CDR3 protein: CASSPSSENTQYF; CDR3 DNA: TGTGCCAGTAGTCCCTCTTCGGAAAATACGCAGTATTTT
D gene: TRBD1; V gene: TRBV10-3; J gene: TRBJ2-4; clone size: -; CDR3 length: 14; CDR3 protein: CAIWTGEAKNIQYF; CDR3 DNA: TGTGCCATCTGGACAGGGGAGGCCAAAAACATTCAGTACTTC
D gene: -; V gene: TRBV25-1; J gene: TRBJ2-1; clone size: -; CDR3 length: 15; CDR3 protein: CASSYALSSYNEQFF; CDR3 DNA: TGTGCCAGCAGTTACGCGCTAAGCTCCTACAATGAGCAGTTCTTC
D gene: -; V gene: TRBV6-2/TRBV6-3; J gene: TRBJ2-2; clone size: -; CDR3 length: 16; CDR3 protein: CASSYSRGRNTGELFF; CDR3 DNA: TGTGCCAGCAGTTACTCGCGGGGGCGAAACACCGGGGAGCTGTTTTTT
D gene: -; V gene: TRBV4-3; J gene: TRBJ1-1; clone size: -; CDR3 length: 14; CDR3 protein: CASSQDWGYTEAFF; CDR3 DNA: TGCGCCAGCAGCCAAGACTGGGGGTACACTGAAGCTTTCTTT
D gene: -; V gene: TRBV20-1; J gene: TRBJ1-1; clone size: -; CDR3 length: 12; CDR3 protein: CSASRGGTEAFF; CDR3 DNA: TGCAGTGCTAGCAGGGGTGGGACTGAAGCTTTCTTT
D gene: TRBD1; V gene: TRBV20-1; J gene: TRBJ2-5; clone size: few; CDR3 length: 14; CDR3 protein: CSARDRTGDYTQYF; CDR3 DNA: TGCAGTGCTAGAGATCGGACAGGGGACTACACCCAGTACTTC
D gene: -; V gene: TRBV12-3/TRBV12-4; J gene: TRBJ1-6; clone size: -; CDR3 length: 13; CDR3 protein: CASSLTPNSPLHF; CDR3 DNA: TGTGCCAGCAGTTTAACCCCAAATTCACCCCTCCACTTT
D gene: TRBD1; V gene: TRBV7-9; J gene: TRBJ2-1; clone size: many; CDR3 length: 13; CDR3 protein: CASRDRGLNEQFF; CDR3 DNA: TGTGCCAGCAGGGACAGGGGCCTCAATGAGCAGTTCTTC
D gene: -; V gene: TRBV12-3/TRBV12-4; J gene: TRBJ1-6; clone size: once; CDR3 length: 13; CDR3 protein: CASSSQGGSPLHF; CDR3 DNA: TGTGCCAGCAGTAGCCAGGGTGGCTCACCCCTCCACTTT
D gene: -; V gene: TRBV12-3/TRBV12-4; J gene: TRBJ2-5; clone size: -; CDR3 length: 11; CDR3 protein: CASSGIETQYF; CDR3 DNA: TGTGCCTCATCAGGGATAGAGACCCAGTACTTC
D gene: TRBD1; V gene: TRBV6-2/TRBV6-3; J gene: TRBJ1-1; clone size: -; CDR3 length: 15; CDR3 protein: CASRPGGRSDTEAFF; CDR3 DNA: TGTGCCAGTCGACCAGGGGGCAGGTCGGACACTGAAGCTTTCTTT
D gene: -; V gene: TRBV4-2; J gene: TRBJ1-6; clone size: few; CDR3 length: 12; CDR3 protein: CASSQESSPLHF; CDR3 DNA: TGTGCCAGCAGCCAAGAGTCCTCACCCCTCCACTTT
D gene: -; V gene: TRBV6-5; J gene: TRBJ2-2; clone size: few; CDR3 length: 14; CDR3 protein: CASRRRVGGGELFF; CDR3 DNA: TGTGCCAGCAGACGACGGGTTGGGGGAGGGGAGCTGTTTTTT
D gene: TRBD2; V gene: TRBV20-1; J gene: TRBJ2-3; clone size: -; CDR3 length: 17; CDR3 protein: CSVFTLREGSSTDTQYF; CDR3 DNA: TGCAGTGTTTTTACTTTAAGGGAGGGTAGTAGCACAGATACGCAGTATTTT
D gene: -; V gene: TRBV7-6; J gene: TRBJ2-1; clone size: few; CDR3 length: 17; CDR3 protein: CASSLVLGLGSYNEQFF; CDR3 DNA: TGTGCCAGCAGCTTAGTACTTGGGTTAGGGAGCTACAATGAGCAGTTCTTC
D gene: -; V gene: TRBV6-2/TRBV6-3; J gene: TRBJ1-4; clone size: -; CDR3 length: 14; CDR3 protein: CASTSQGMVEKLFF; CDR3 DNA: TGTGCCAGCACCTCACAGGGAATGGTTGAAAAACTGTTTTTT
D gene: -; V gene: TRBV29-1; J gene: TRBJ2-3; clone size: -; CDR3 length: 12; CDR3 protein: CSVGEVADTQYF; CDR3 DNA: TGCAGCGTGGGGGAAGTGGCAGATACGCAGTATTTT
D gene: -; V gene: TRBV6-2/TRBV6-3; J gene: TRBJ1-5; clone size: few; CDR3 length: 13; CDR3 protein: CASSSHSHQPQHF; CDR3 DNA: TGTGCCAGCAGTTCCCACAGCCATCAGCCCCAGCATTTT
D gene: -; V gene: TRBV7-2; J gene: TRBJ1-2; clone size: -; CDR3 length: 14; CDR3 protein: CASSFGPTAYGYTF; CDR3 DNA: TGTGCCAGCAGCTTCGGTCCGACGGCCTATGGCTACACCTTC
D gene: TRBD2; V gene: TRBV10-3; J gene: TRBJ2-3; clone size: -; CDR3 length: 15; CDR3 protein: CAISGRRGGTDTQYF; CDR3 DNA: TGTGCCATCAGTGGACGGCGGGGGGGCACAGATACGCAGTATTTT
D gene: TRBD1; V gene: TRBV5-1; J gene: TRBJ1-1; clone size: few; CDR3 length: 15; CDR3 protein: CASSWGTGMNTEAFF; CDR3 DNA: TGCGCCAGCAGCTGGGGGACAGGGATGAACACTGAAGCTTTCTTT
D gene: -; V gene: TRBV4-3; J gene: TRBJ1-1; clone size: few; CDR3 length: 13; CDR3 protein: CASRHGLNTEAFF; CDR3 DNA: TGCGCCAGCCGACACGGGCTGAACACTGAAGCTTTCTTT
D gene: TRBD2; V gene: TRBV7-3; J gene: TRBJ2-2; clone size: few; CDR3 length: 16; CDR3 protein: CASSPGLAHETGELFF; CDR3 DNA: TGTGCCAGCAGCCCCGGACTAGCGCACGAGACCGGGGAGCTGTTTTTT
D gene: TRBD1; V gene: TRBV5-1; J gene: TRBJ2-5; clone size: few; CDR3 length: 13; CDR3 protein: CASSATGEETQYF; CDR3 DNA: TGCGCCAGCAGCGCCACAGGGGAAGAGACCCAGTACTTC
D gene: TRBD1; V gene: TRBV6-2/TRBV6-3; J gene: TRBJ1-2; clone size: -; CDR3 length: 15; CDR3 protein: CASSSARGQVYGYTF; CDR3 DNA: TGTGCCAGCAGTTCAGCCAGGGGGCAGGTCTATGGCTACACCTTC
D gene: -; V gene: TRBV5-1; J gene: TRBJ2-3; clone size: few; CDR3 length: 15; CDR3 protein: CASSLAGIRPDTQYF; CDR3 DNA: TGCGCCAGCAGCTTGGCGGGAATCCGCCCAGATACGCAGTATTTT
D gene: -; V gene: TRBV7-6; J gene: TRBJ2-1; clone size: few; CDR3 length: 13; CDR3 protein: CASSPPNGYEQFF; CDR3 DNA: TGTGCCAGCAGCCCCCCGAACGGTTACGAGCAGTTCTTC
D gene: -; V gene: TRBV6-1; J gene: TRBJ2-1; clone size: few; CDR3 length: 15; CDR3 protein: CASRDQASGYHEQFF; CDR3 DNA: TGTGCCAGCAGGGACCAGGCGTCCGGGTATCATGAGCAGTTCTTC